This entry concerns a single T cell receptor beta chain. The target antigen is unknown. Per the germline V gene, CDR1 is LNHDA and CDR2 is SQIVND (reference sequence). Trimming took off 4 bases at V and 5 bases at J, with 17 bases between the two ends. The CDR3 has 15 amino acids. Per the authors' pipeline: ImmunoSEQ only sent back junction sequences with no quality scores, so filtering was done differently. TCRdb's copy holds only in-frame clones and misses some; the assay was immunoSEQ multiplex PCR. V, J and clone size are those of that table, while D and trimming were read from the DNA. The top ten hold about 1.1% of the sample, which has millions of clones, about 94% seen once. CD45RO-negative, CCR7-selected cells formed the naive CD8 fraction, which excluded terminally differentiated effector memory CD45RA+ cells. The sample comes from a study of shared clonotypes between healthy human individuals. Overall study context: CD8 memory received one plate per donor, CD8 naive two, CD4 memory three and CD4 naive three. Regarding the study as a whole: Compared with memory subsets, naive subsets generally had larger estimated richness.

The chain combines TRBV19 with TRBJ1-1, with TRBD1 as a possible D gene (6 bases). The clonotype comes from a man between 18 and 29 years old in good health. Material: naive CD8+ T cells sorted from blood. CDR3 DNA: TGTGCCAGTAGTAGTTCCAGGGGTTTCTGGACTGAAGCTTTCTTT. Its protein product is CASSSSRGFWTEAFF.